The rows below give T cell receptor beta chains drawn from one sample of a study of shared clonotypes between healthy human individuals. Assay: immunoSEQ multiplex PCR; the TCRdb copy retains only in-frame clones and omits some. Here the sample spans under 1,100,000 clones, about 76% being singletons. Sequenced input: memory CD4+ T cells sorted from blood. The receptors shown here come from a man younger than 30 in good health. CDR3s include the opening cysteine and the closing phenylalanine or tryptophan. D genes are given only for firm matches. Part of the rows lack a size; the others show once, few, many or a class for expanded clones.

>TRBV5-1|NA|TRBJ1-6|NA
TGCGCCAGCAGCTTGGAGGGGCCAGGGAGGAACCATAATTCACCCCTCCACTTT
CASSLEGPGRNHNSPLHF
>TRBV30|NA|TRBJ1-1|TRBD1
TGTGCCTGGAGGGCTACGGTACAGGGGGCGCGAGCTTTCTTT
CAWRATVQGARAFF
>TRBV28|NA|TRBJ1-1|NA
TGTGCCAGCAGAAATAACAGGGTTCAGAACACTGAAGCTTTCTTT
CASRNNRVQNTEAFF
>TRBV2|NA|TRBJ2-7|TRBD2
TGTGCCAGCAGTGATCCCGGGGGGGGTTTGTCCTACGAGCAGTACTTC
CASSDPGGGLSYEQYF
>TRBV5-5|NA|TRBJ1-2|NA
TGTGCCAGCAGCTTGGTGGCAGGTACTAACTATGGCTACACCTTC
CASSLVAGTNYGYTF
>TRBV6-5|NA|TRBJ2-7|TRBD2
TGTGCCAGCAGTTACGGCGGGAGAGGGTCCTACGAGCAGTACTTC
CASSYGGRGSYEQYF
>TRBV2|NA|TRBJ1-1|TRBD1
TGTGCCAGCAGAGAACAAACCGGACAGGGAGGCACTGAAGCTTTCTTT
CASREQTGQGGTEAFF
>TRBV21-1|NA|TRBJ1-2|NA
TGTGCCACCCGACAGGCCCGGGGTGGCTACACCTTC
CATRQARGGYTF
>TRBV5-4|once|TRBJ2-5|NA
TGTGCCAGCAGCTTGGGCGGGGCTATGAGGGAGACCCAGTACTTC
CASSLGGAMRETQYF
>TRBV13|NA|TRBJ2-1|TRBD2
TGTGCCAGCAGCCCCACACCGGGACTAGCGGGGGATCACAATGAGCAGTTCTTC
CASSPTPGLAGDHNEQFF
>TRBV6-1|few|TRBJ2-7|TRBD1
TGTGCCAGCAGTGAAAGAGGGACAGGGGGCCTTCATTCACACTTC
CASSERGTGGLHSHF
>TRBV6-6|once|TRBJ2-5|NA
TGTGCCAGCAGATTGGACCTGACGGAGACCCAGTACTTC
CASRLDLTETQYF
>TRBV19|NA|TRBJ1-4|NA
TGTGCCAGTAGTATCTTCCAAGGGACTGCAACTAATGAAAAACTGTTTTTT
CASSIFQGTATNEKLFF
>TRBV7-9|NA|TRBJ2-5|NA
TGTGCCAGCAGCTTAGTTAGCACCCCGGGGGAGACCCAGTACTTC
CASSLVSTPGETQYF
>TRBV7-2|NA|TRBJ1-5|TRBD1
TGTGCCAGCAGCTTTGAGGACAGGGTGGGTCAGCCCCAGCATTTT
CASSFEDRVGQPQHF
>TRBV6-1|NA|TRBJ2-3|NA
TGTGCCAGCAGTGGTTGGGTACTCGGGACAGATACGCAGTATTTT
CASSGWVLGTDTQYF
>TRBV30|NA|TRBJ1-5|NA
TGTGCCTGGAGTGTACGGAGCGGCAATCAGCCCCAGCATTTT
CAWSVRSGNQPQHF
>TRBV18|NA|TRBJ2-7|NA
TGTGCCAGCTCGCCCGGTTTGAGGGGCAACCCCTACGAGCAGTACTTC
CASSPGLRGNPYEQYF
>TRBV28|NA|TRBJ1-1|NA
TGTGCCAGCAGTTTACCCTTGGGTGGGACTGAAGCTTTCTTT
CASSLPLGGTEAFF
>TRBV5-4|NA|TRBJ2-5|NA
TGTGCCAGCAGTCCGGGCGGTCTACAAGAGACCCAGTACTTC
CASSPGGLQETQYF
>TRBV27|NA|TRBJ2-4|NA
TGTGCCAGCAGCACGTCGGCAGGACTAGCCAAAAACATTCAGTACTTC
CASSTSAGLAKNIQYF
>TRBV7-9|NA|TRBJ2-2|TRBD2
TGTGCCAGCCCGGGGCCGCTAGCGGGGCTCGGAAGAGGGCTGTTTTTT
CASPGPLAGLGRGLFF